This TCR beta chain was recorded in a study of vaccination effects on CD4 cells after COVID-19. Only a few counts were recorded for this clone. Its specificity is unknown. The CDR3 sequence is 14 residues long. Germline V CDR1 and CDR2: MRHNA, SNTAGT. The V end was cut by 4 bases, the J end by 5 bases, with 12 bases between. CD4+ T cell isolation took place after about nine days of culture. The participants, recipients of two vaccine doses, got either BNT162b2 or mRNA-1273. Produced via immunoSEQ multiplex PCR; TCRdb's table is partial and in-frame only. This repertoire shows around 40,000 clones, around 70% found once; its top ten account for 8.5% to 10%.

The genes are TRBV6-4 and TRBJ2-1; perhaps TRBD1 as D (6 bases). Sequenced here: CD4+ T cells from PBMCs cultured without peptide, sampled after COVID-19 vaccination. This receptor was taken from a human donor who received a COVID-19 vaccine. The chain's CDR3 is CASSAITGNNEQFF. The CDR3, as DNA: TGTGCCAGCAGTGCTATAACAGGGAACAATGAGCAGTTCTTC.